A selection of T cell receptor beta chains follows, all from one sample in a study of long-term antiretroviral therapy in people with HIV. The assay was immunoSEQ multiplex PCR, and TCRdb's table has in-frame clones only and misses some. This table holds over 15,000 clones, roughly 80% found once. The source material was unsorted PBMCs, sampled 0.2 years after starting antiretroviral therapy. Receptor source: a woman in her 40s with HIV. The CDR3 runs from the conserved cysteine through the conserved F or W.

>TRBV7-9
CASSLLDWSSGANVLTF
>TRBV5-4
CASSDVGSHEQFF
>TRBV27
CASSPTTGDRRGGYTF
>TRBV2
CASSVSGGNTIYF
>TRBV7-9
CASSLQGGFTDTQYF
>TRBV30
CALSNTRELFF
>TRBV27
CASRYSGTYEQYF
>TRBV10-2
CASRDRDQPQHF
>TRBV4-3
CASSQGGIQTSTDTQYF
>TRBV4-2
CASSLTQEGEKLFF
>TRBV11-2
CASSLGGLAEAFF
>TRBV5-1
CASSLGFGTGGGELFF
>TRBV4-2
CASSQGSGRTGELFF
>TRBV7-9
CASTIGRPVTTQETQYF
>TRBV11-2
CASSLEGTATEAFF
>TRBV25-1
CASSPWRGNHNEQFF
>TRBV19
CASSIGTGGSGGNEQFF
>TRBV19
CASTVTGGYEQYF
>TRBV5-1
CASSRNRGDGETQYF
>TRBV6-6
CASSYSREGSYGYTF
>TRBV7-9
CASSLGVYEQYF
>TRBV14
CASSQWVSYGYTF
>TRBV27
CATRDRETGIQYF
>TRBV5-4
CASSLGERSQETQYF
>TRBV10-2
CASSESQWRQPNQPQHF
>TRBV5-1
CASKPSGANVLTF